One sample yielded the 21 T cell receptor beta chains listed below, sequenced in a study of identical twins. A single record per CDR3 protein comes from TCRdb applying MiXCR to the 5' RACE reads. The sample lists about 460,000 distinct CDR3 sequences, approximately 15% occurring once. This sample was also put to use in a study of yellow fever vaccine responses in identical twins.

Sequenced input: CD4+ T cells sorted from blood. The receptor source for this set is a woman younger than 35 in good health.

A few counts support this clonotype. The chain links TRBV9 to TRBJ2-3; no firm D call. Per germline, CDR1 SGDLS and CDR2 YYNGEE. This CDR3 has 12 residues. V lost 0 bases to trimming and J lost 4 bases, with 3 bases between them. The CDR3 sequence: CASSVDSDTQYF. The CDR3 DNA follows: TGTGCCAGCAGCGTAGATTCAGATACGCAGTATTTT.

The V gene is TRBV7-9, the J gene TRBJ2-5, with 8 bases that match TRBD1. V trimming: 4 bases; J trimming: 0 bases; junction bases outside the gene matches: 4. There are 15 residues in the CDR3. In germline, CDR1 is SEHNR, CDR2 FQNEAQ (reference sequence). The CDR3 is CASSSRQGYQETQYF. The CDR3 DNA reads as TGTGCCAGCAGCTCGCGACAGGGGTACCAAGAGACCCAGTACTTC.

This clonotype was detected only a few times. The V and J genes are TRBV28 and TRBJ2-1; TRBD1 matches 7 bases. The CDR3 consists of 16 residues. Germline CDR1 MDHEN, CDR2 SYDVKM. With 9 bases clipped from V and 1 base from J, the junction kept 12 bases outside the gene matches. CDR3 bases: TGTGCCAGTCCTCCGGGGCAGGGGGATTCCTACAATGAGCAGTTCTTC. It codes for CASPPGQGDSYNEQFF. Drawing the rest from reference TRBV28 and TRBJ2-1, the complete variable domain is DVKVTQSSRYLVKRTGEKVFLECVQDMDHENMFWYRQDPGLGLRLIYFSYDVKMKEKGDIPEGYSVSREKKERFSLILESASTNQTSMYLCASPPGQGDSYNEQFFGPGTRLTVL.

This chain joins TRBV6-2 or TRBV6-3 and TRBJ2-7, with 8 bases aligning to TRBD2. The germline V gene encodes CDR1 MNHEY and CDR2 SVGEGT. The CDR3 runs to 17 residues. J lost 2 bases, V lost 2 bases, and 11 bases had no gene match. The CDR3 sequence: CASSYLPRGTRAYEQYF. CDR3 nucleotide sequence: TGTGCCAGCAGTTACCTCCCTCGGGGGACTAGAGCCTACGAGCAGTACTTC.

This clonotype was counted many times. The chain couples TRBV6-1 to TRBJ2-5; 9 nucleotides align to TRBD1. The CDR3 length is 14 residues. Germline trimming cut 10 bases from V and 7 bases from J; bases unmatched to any gene: 13. Germline assignment: CDR1 MNHNS and CDR2 SASEGT. As DNA, the CDR3 is TGTGCCATCAGAACCCCGGGACAGGGAGGGACCCAGTACTTC. Protein: CAIRTPGQGGTQYF.

This clonotype was detected many times. This chain uses TRBV12-3 or TRBV12-4 with TRBJ2-7; possibly TRBD1 for D (6 bases). The CDR3 has 14 amino acids. The V end was cut by 0 bases, the J end by 0 bases, with 6 bases between. The CDR3 sequence is CASSLAGGSYEQYF. In DNA, the CDR3 is TGTGCCAGCAGTTTAGCAGGGGGCTCCTACGAGCAGTACTTC.

This clonotype was detected a few times. This sequence joins TRBV6-4 and TRBJ2-1; TRBD1 matches 8 bases. CDR3 length: 15 amino acids. The trim removed 6 bases at V and 9 bases at J, leaving 13 bases unmatched. CDR1 is MRHNA, CDR2 SNTAGT, per germline. The CDR3 reads CASSIGTGPIGEQFF. The CDR3 DNA reads TGTGCCAGCAGCATCGGGACAGGCCCTATCGGTGAGCAGTTCTTC.

This clonotype occurred a few times. The V call is TRBV7-9, the J call TRBJ2-3; tentative D call: TRBD1 (6 bases). This CDR3 region has 15 residues. V was cut by 5 bases and J by 2 bases, with 14 bases left in between. Germline V gene data show CDR1 as SEHNR and CDR2 as FQNEAQ (reference sequence). The CDR3 spells CASSQSWDNTDTQYF. The CDR3 nucleotides read TGTGCCAGCAGCCAATCGTGGGACAACACAGATACGCAGTATTTT.

The rearrangement joins TRBV10-3 to TRBJ2-2; TRBD1 aligns across 8 bases. This CDR3 is built from 14 residues. Per the germline V gene, CDR1 is ENHRY and CDR2 is SYGVKD. V lost 6 bases to trimming and J lost 7 bases; unmatched junction nucleotides: 7. Written as DNA, the CDR3 is TGTGCCATCAGAGGACAGGGCGCGATCGGGGAGCTGTTTTTT. Translation gives CAIRGQGAIGELFF.

V and J are TRBV29-1 and TRBJ2-5; 9 bases are shared with TRBD1. Germline loops: CDR1 SQVTM, CDR2 ANQGSEA. V dropped 0 bases and J dropped 10; count of bases not matched to a gene: 12. The CDR3 sequence is 15 residues long. DNA for the CDR3: TGCAGCGTTGAAGATCCATGGGGACAGGGTCTAATCCAGTACTTC. It translates to CSVEDPWGQGLIQYF.

The chain recombines TRBV10-3 with TRBJ2-1, with a tentative D call TRBD1 (6 bases). CDR3 length: 14 amino acids. CDR1 and CDR2 (germline): ENHRY, SYGVKD. V lost 4 bases and J lost 0, with 7 bases in between. The CDR3 sequence is CAISAGASYNEQFF. The DNA for the CDR3 is TGTGCCATCAGTGCAGGGGCCTCCTACAATGAGCAGTTCTTC.

This clonotype turned up a few times. J is TRBJ2-1 and V is TRBV5-1, with D uncertain. Trimming took 4 bases from V and 6 from J, leaving 14 bases between them. This CDR3 is built from 14 residues. Germline V gene data show CDR1 as SGHRS and CDR2 as YFSETQ. The DNA of the CDR3 is TGCGCCAGCAGCGTCTCAACACCTTCCAATGAGCAGTTCTTC. Translated: CASSVSTPSNEQFF.

V and J are TRBV11-2 and TRBJ2-3; 8 bases are a match to TRBD1. Germline-derived CDR1 and CDR2 are SGHAT and FQNNGV. The CDR3 is 15 residues long. The ends lost 5 bases at V and 2 bases at J; junction bases unmatched: 6. CDR3 DNA: TGTGCCAGCAGCCCACAGGGGGTGCACACAGATACGCAGTATTTT. Its translation: CASSPQGVHTDTQYF.

This clonotype was recorded a few times. In DNA, the CDR3 is TGTGCCAGCGCGCAAGTTTCGGATACGCAGTATTTT. Amino acid sequence: CASAQVSDTQYF. V is TRBV2 and J is TRBJ2-3, with unresolved D. Looked up from germline, CDR1 is SNHLY and CDR2 is FYNNEI. The germline V and J ends were trimmed by 8 bases and 6 bases, with 12 bases remaining between them. The CDR3 runs to 12 residues.

In its sample, this clonotype was seen a few times. The rearrangement joins TRBV29-1 to TRBJ2-7, with D possibly matching TRBD1 (6 bases). The V gene lost 2 bases and the J gene lost 6 bases, with 11 bases spanning the gap. Per germline, CDR1 SQVTM and CDR2 ANQGSEA. This CDR3 has 12 residues. The CDR3 protein is CSVETGRAEQYF. In nucleotides, the CDR3 is TGCAGCGTTGAAACAGGGCGGGCCGAGCAGTACTTC.

This chain uses TRBV12-5 with TRBJ1-1, with D uncertain. The CDR3 contains 13 residues. V lost 3 bases and J lost 3, with 8 bases in between. CDR1 and CDR2 from the germline V gene are LGHNT and FRNRAP. The CDR3 DNA reads TGTGCTAGTGGTTTACGGGAGGACACTGAAGCTTTCTTT. Its protein is CASGLREDTEAFF.

This clonotype was found a few times. The genes are TRBV5-1 and TRBJ2-3; D is perhaps TRBD1 or TRBD2 (5 bases each). This CDR3 is 17 amino acids long. V was trimmed by 4 bases and J by 4 bases, leaving 22 bases between them. From germline, CDR1 is SGHRS and CDR2 YFSETQ. CDR3 nucleotides: TGCGCCAGCAGCGGAACGACTACGACAGTCACCTCAGATACGCAGTATTTT. This codes for CASSGTTTTVTSDTQYF.

The chain recombines TRBV12-3 or TRBV12-4 with TRBJ1-6; D gene unclear. This CDR3 spans 13 amino acids. V gave up 5 bases and J gave up 8 bases, with 10 bases separating them. For the CDR3, the DNA is TGTGCCAGCAGTCCCCGTCAGGATTCACCCCTCCACTTT. It codes for CASSPRQDSPLHF.

In this sample, this clonotype turned up many times. The V gene is TRBV20-1, the J gene TRBJ1-5; 7 nucleotides agree with TRBD1. V trimming: 3 bases; J trimming: 4 bases; junction bases outside the gene matches: 6. Germline CDR1 DFQATT, CDR2 SNEGSKA (reference sequence). The CDR3 length is 14 residues. CDR3 region: CSASRQGGNQPQHF. The DNA for the CDR3 is TGCAGTGCTAGCAGACAGGGCGGTAATCAGCCCCAGCATTTT.

This clonotype came up a few times. The CDR3 DNA is TGTGCCAGCAGAACGAGGGGGGTGGAGACCCAGTACTTC. This encodes CASRTRGVETQYF. The chain has TRBV6-1 and TRBJ2-5; D tentatively fits TRBD1 or TRBD2 (6 bases each). This CDR3 contains 13 residues. Trimming took off 6 bases at V and 5 bases at J, with 13 bases between the two ends. Germline V lookup: CDR1 MNHNS, CDR2 SASEGT.

The J gene is TRBJ2-7, the V gene TRBV11-2; tentatively, D is TRBD1 (6 bases). Germline V gene data show CDR1 as SGHAT and CDR2 as FQNNGV. V was trimmed by 4 bases and J by 6 bases, leaving 13 bases between them. This CDR3 has 13 residues. Here the CDR3 DNA reads TGTGCCAGCAGCTGGGACACCGCGAGCGAGCAGTACTTC. It translates to CASSWDTASEQYF.